Below, 9 T cell receptor beta chains from the same sample are listed, as sequenced in a study of blood T cell repertoires in COVID-19. Using immunoSEQ multiplex PCR, the repertoire was profiled, and TCRdb retains in-frame clones only, with some absent. There are roughly 260,000 clones in the sample; about 89% occur only once, and roughly 2.5% lies in the top ten. Sequenced sample: peripheral blood. The receptors here all came from a woman in her 50s with acute or convalescent COVID-19.

This sequence joins TRBV5-1 and TRBJ2-5; D is possibly TRBD2 (5 bases). Germline-derived CDR1 and CDR2 are SGHRS and YFSETQ. This CDR3 region has 14 residues. Trimming pared 4 bases from V and 4 bases from J, leaving 14 bases between. The CDR3 spells CASSLQRVGETQYF. The CDR3, as DNA: TGCGCCAGCAGCCTCCAGAGGGTGGGAGAGACCCAGTACTTC.

The chain carries TRBV30 and TRBJ1-2; TRBD1 might be the D (5 bases). The ends were cut back, 4 bases at V and 6 bases at J, with 18 bases in the middle. This CDR3 is 14 amino acids long. Germline CDR1 and CDR2: GTSNPN and SVGIG (reference sequence). Here the CDR3 DNA reads TGTGCCTGGAAGGGGCAGGCCCTCTCTAATGGCTACACCTTC. It translates to CAWKGQALSNGYTF.

The V and J genes are TRBV20-1 and TRBJ2-4, with a tentative D call TRBD2 (5 bases). The germline V gene encodes CDR1 DFQATT and CDR2 SNEGSKA (reference sequence). CDR3 size: 16 residues. Trimming shortened V by 6 bases and J by 1 base, and 19 bases separated the two germline ends. CDR3 sequence (DNA): TGCAGTGCCAGTCCCACGCAACGCGGGGCCAAAAACATTCAGTACTTC. Protein product: CSASPTQRGAKNIQYF.

The V and J genes are TRBV28 and TRBJ1-5, with TRBD1 matching over 8 bases. The germline V gene has CDR1 MDHEN and CDR2 SYDVKM. The length of the CDR3 is 18 residues. Germline trimming cut 7 bases from V and 2 bases from J; bases unmatched to any gene: 16. The CDR3 nucleotides read TGTGCCAGCACCTACACGACAGGGGCGACTTTCGGCAATCAGCCCCAGCATTTT. Amino acid sequence: CASTYTTGATFGNQPQHF.

The chain uses TRBV27 and TRBJ2-7; D is unclear. The length of the CDR3 is 14 residues. Between the trimmed V and J ends, which lost 6 bases and 2 bases, there was a span of 14 bases. Germline CDR1 and CDR2: MNHEY and SMNVEV (reference sequence). Here the CDR3 reads CASSRSAPPYEQYF. CDR3 nucleotide sequence: TGTGCCAGCAGCCGCTCAGCGCCTCCCTACGAGCAGTACTTC.

This clone was seen only once. The gene calls are TRBV5-1 and TRBJ2-1, with D unclear. V was shortened by 4 bases and J by 10 bases, with 18 bases between the two germline ends. CDR1 and CDR2 (germline): SGHRS, YFSETQ. The CDR3 consists of 14 residues. The CDR3 spells CASSQAPGSLEQFF. The CDR3 DNA reads TGCGCCAGCAGCCAAGCTCCCGGGTCATTGGAGCAGTTCTTC.

This chain links TRBV7-2 with TRBJ2-2; 7 bases map to TRBD1. The junction had 4 bases not matched to a gene; V was cut back by 1 base and J by 5 bases. The CDR3 has 15 amino acids. From germline, CDR1 is SGHTA and CDR2 FQGNSA. In DNA form, the CDR3 reads TGTGCCAGCAGCTTAGATAGGGGGCTTACCGGGGAGCTGTTTTTT. Its protein is CASSLDRGLTGELFF.

Worth noting for this clone: The same CDR3 also results from other DNA sequences found in this sample. This chain joins TRBV4-1 and TRBJ1-4; D possibly corresponds to TRBD1 (6 bases). Germline V gene data show CDR1 as MGHRA and CDR2 as YSYEKL. V lost 3 bases and J 5 bases, leaving 13 bases between the germline ends. The CDR3 extends over 15 amino acids. CDR3 sequence: CASSHGTIGNEKLFF. The CDR3, as DNA: TGCGCCAGCAGCCACGGGACAATCGGGAATGAAAAACTGTTTTTT.

This chain links TRBV28 with TRBJ1-6; TRBD1 might be the D (6 bases). Between the trimmed V and J ends, which lost 5 bases and 0 bases, there was a span of 14 bases. The germline V gene encodes CDR1 MDHEN and CDR2 SYDVKM. The CDR3 contains 17 residues. CDR3 loop: CASSPLGGLSYNSPLHF. For the CDR3, the DNA is TGTGCCAGCAGTCCCCTCGGGGGGCTCTCCTATAATTCACCCCTCCACTTT.